The clone carrying this TCR beta chain was counted between two and nine times. Its antigen is unidentified. Trimming left V 2 bases short and J 6 bases short, with 15 bases between. Germline lookup yields CDR1 GTSNPN and CDR2 SVGIG (reference sequence). CDR3 length: 14 amino acids. Expressed TCRB transcripts were sequenced because the isolated RNA had all been reverse transcribed beforehand. Sequencing was performed with immunoSEQ multiplex PCR; in TCRdb, only in-frame clones are kept and a portion is missing. The sample holds almost 350,000 clones, around 8.5% seen once. This sample is drawn from a study of beta chain features in type 1 diabetes. The study, taken as a whole, reports: Cells that show high TCR expression could be over-represented by cDNA sequencing. PCR might favor shorter templates, but any such skew would affect patients and controls equally. There was a moderate but significant shortening of TCRB CDR3s in all four CD4+ subsets of Type 1 diabetes patients.

This sequence was found in a man aged 25-40 years with type 1 diabetes. Sequenced sample: central memory CD4+ T cells from blood. The V gene is TRBV30, the J gene TRBJ2-3; no definite D call. Written as DNA, the CDR3 is TGTGCCTGGAGTACTAAAACCTCAGAGGATACGCAGTATTTT. This codes for CAWSTKTSEDTQYF. The full variable domain, rest sourced from reference TRBV30 and TRBJ2-3, is SQTIHQWPATLVQPVGSPLSLECTVEGTSNPNLYWYRQAAGRGLQLLFYSVGIGQISSEVPQNLSASRPQDRQFILSSKKLLLSDSGFYLCAWSTKTSEDTQYFGPGTRLTVL.